The T cell receptor (beta chain) described here comes from a study of follicular helper T cells after annual influenza vaccination. Only in-frame clones appear in the TCRdb table, and some are missing; sequencing was by immunoSEQ multiplex PCR. Here the sample spans roughly 3,000 clones, around 80% being singletons. Time point denoted: 2014-2015 season, 7 days after vaccination. Per the germline V gene, CDR1 is SGDLS and CDR2 is YYNGEE. Trimming left V 0 bases short and J 8 bases short, with 23 bases between. CDR3 length equals 17 residues. Material: CXCR5+ CD38- circulating T follicular helper cells from blood, obtained 7 days after influenza vaccination. The subset is: circulating Tfh, non-naive CD4+CXCR5+PD-1+ (ICOS+CD38+ or ICOS-CD38-). This receptor was identified in an adult who received the influenza vaccine. The chain carries TRBV9 and TRBJ1-2, with TRBD1 as a possible D gene (5 bases). CDR3 sequence reads: CASSVVGTGQNWEGYTF. The CDR3, as DNA: TGTGCCAGCAGCGTAGTGGGGACGGGTCAGAATTGGGAAGGCTACACCTTC. Full variable domain (rest looked up from reference TRBV9 and TRBJ1-2): DSGVTQTPKHLITATGQRVTLRCSPRSGDLSVYWYQQSLDQGLQFLIQYYNGEERAKGNILERFSAQQFPDLHSELNLSSLELGDSALYFCASSVVGTGQNWEGYTFGSGTRLTVV.